This note documents a single T cell receptor beta chain sequence. Its antigen is not known. This CDR3 comprises 12 residues. With 11 bases clipped from V and 6 bases from J, the junction kept 4 bases outside the gene matches. CDR1 is ENHRY and CDR2 is SYGVKD in the germline V gene. The TCRbeta library incorporated unique molecular identifiers. TCRdb re-called the PCR reads through MiXCR, storing one row per CDR3 protein. Of around 580,000 distinct CDR3 sequences listed, 27% are singletons. The entry originates in a study of T-cell reconstitution after alpha-beta-depleted transplantation in children. Study-wide findings and caveats: T-cell numbers and diversity, one year after transplant, stemmed largely from T cells that were newly produced. It was surviving recipient T cells and thymic progenitors that gave some patients high TCRbeta diversity at day 60. Reported findings indicate that, about two months after transplant, alpha-beta T cells came from several hundred expanded clones, which were derived from non-depleted graft cells.

The chain links TRBV10-3 to TRBJ2-5; 12 bases align to TRBD1. The sequencing used PBMCs, collected before TCRalphabeta/CD19-depleted stem cell transplant. The clonotype was recovered from a boy younger than two with Wiskott-Aldrich syndrome, due to receive a stem cell transplant. The CDR3 region is CALGTGGKTQYF. In DNA form, the CDR3 reads TGTGCCCTCGGGACAGGGGGCAAGACCCAGTACTTC.